This is a list of T cell receptor beta chains from one sample in a study of vaccination effects on CD4 cells after COVID-19. Assay: immunoSEQ multiplex PCR; the TCRdb copy retains only in-frame clones and omits some. Here the sample spans tens of thousands of clones, 70% to 80% being singletons. These receptors' targets are unknown. Specimen: CD4+ T cells from PBMCs cultured without peptide, collected after COVID-19 vaccination. Receptor source: a human donor who received a COVID-19 vaccine. Each CDR3 is given without its conserved first and last residue. Fields, in order: CDR3 protein, V gene.

CDR3 protein: ASSPIDGSGELF
V gene: TRBV18

CDR3 protein: ASSWRTGEDGYT
V gene: TRBV7-2

CDR3 protein: ASNFYSGVNTGELF
V gene: TRBV19

CDR3 protein: AIEASDGTYGYT
V gene: TRBV10-3

CDR3 protein: ASSHNPNTEAF
V gene: TRBV14

CDR3 protein: ASSESGSSGNTIY
V gene: TRBV25-1

CDR3 protein: ASGSLGETQY
V gene: TRBV12-5

CDR3 protein: ASSAGSRITEQF
V gene: TRBV5-1

CDR3 protein: ASSSNRANEQF
V gene: TRBV7-8

CDR3 protein: ASSNGQSSTDTQY
V gene: TRBV5-1

CDR3 protein: ASRRQVNTEAF
V gene: TRBV2

CDR3 protein: ASSLGTAGTGELF
V gene: TRBV7-9

CDR3 protein: ASSLGAGRNQPQH
V gene: TRBV28

CDR3 protein: SGNSGGTDTQY
V gene: TRBV29-1

CDR3 protein: ASSLDRGEQF
V gene: TRBV5-4